Following are 21 T cell receptor beta chains from one sample sequenced in a study of T cell responses to AZD1222 COVID-19 vaccine. Data came from immunoSEQ multiplex PCR; TCRdb stores just in-frame clones and leaves some out. The table has some 150,000 clones, more than 85% seen once. The starting material was peripheral blood, obtained on day 0 of MenACWY control vaccination. The receptors shown here come from an adult in good health.

This chain uses TRBV4-2 with TRBJ1-3, with a tentative D call TRBD1 (5 bases). This CDR3 has 15 amino acids. CDR1 and CDR2 (germline): LGHNA, YNFKEQ. The V end lost 0 bases, the J end lost 0 bases, and 6 bases lay between the germline ends. The CDR3 reads CASSQDTGSGNTIYF. The CDR3, as DNA: TGTGCCAGCAGCCAAGATACAGGCTCTGGAAACACCATATATTTT.

This sequence joins TRBV5-1 and TRBJ2-5; a possible D gene is TRBD2 (7 bases). Germline V lookup: CDR1 SGHRS, CDR2 YFSETQ. This CDR3 has 14 residues. V lost 4 bases, J lost 4 bases, and 14 bases lay in between. The CDR3 loop reads CASSTGLGGETQYF. Here the CDR3 DNA reads TGCGCCAGCAGCACCGGACTAGGGGGAGAGACCCAGTACTTC. Together with reference TRBV5-1 and TRBJ2-5, the CDR3 gives the full variable domain: KAGVTQTPRYLIKTRGQQVTLSCSPISGHRSVSWYQQTPGQGLQFLFEYFSETQRNKGNFPGRFSGRQFSNSRSEMNVSTLELGDSALYLCASSTGLGGETQYFGPGTRLLVL.

The chain employs TRBV9 and TRBJ1-2; no clear D. Trimming removed 7 bases from V and 0 bases from J, with 13 bases in between. CDR3 length equals 14 residues. The germline V gene has CDR1 SGDLS and CDR2 YYNGEE. Written as DNA, the CDR3 is TGTGCCAGCGCCTCGGGCAACGCTAACTATGGCTACACCTTC. It is translated as CASASGNANYGYTF. Drawing the rest from reference TRBV9 and TRBJ1-2, the complete variable domain is DSGVTQTPKHLITATGQRVTLRCSPRSGDLSVYWYQQSLDQGLQFLIQYYNGEERAKGNILERFSAQQFPDLHSELNLSSLELGDSALYFCASASGNANYGYTFGSGTRLTVV.

The chain is built from TRBV7-8 and TRBJ1-5; no clear D gene. Trimming took off 1 base at V and 2 bases at J, with 15 bases between the two ends. Germline CDR1 is SGHVS and CDR2 is FQNEAQ. The CDR3 consists of 17 residues. CDR3 DNA sequence: TGTGCCAGCAGCTTAGTTGTCTCCCGGGCGGGCAATCAGCCCCAGCATTTT. It encodes CASSLVVSRAGNQPQHF. The variable domain in full, completed from reference TRBV7-8 and TRBJ1-5, reads GAGVSQSPRYKVAKRGQDVALRCDPISGHVSLFWYQQALGQGPEFLTYFQNEAQLDKSGLPSDRFFAERPEGSVSTLKIQRTQQEDSAVYLCASSLVVSRAGNQPQHFGDGTRLSIL.

The chain combines TRBV6-6 with TRBJ1-1; 7 bases match TRBD1. Germline V gene data show CDR1 as MNHNY and CDR2 as SVGAGI (reference sequence). J was trimmed by 1 base and V by 6 bases; bases with no gene match: 5. CDR3 length equals 14 residues. In DNA form, the CDR3 reads TGTGCCAGCAGAGAGGGGGCGACGAACACTGAAGCTTTCTTT. Its translation: CASREGATNTEAFF.

The genes are TRBV28 and TRBJ2-2; D is uncertain. Germline V gives CDR1 MDHEN, CDR2 SYDVKM. The V end was cut by 7 bases, the J end by 4 bases, with 7 bases between. This CDR3 contains 12 residues. The CDR3 is CASTRSTGELFF. In nucleotides, the CDR3 is TGTGCCAGCACTAGATCCACCGGGGAGCTGTTTTTT.

V gene TRBV2 combines with J gene TRBJ1-4; 7 positions agree with TRBD1. Germline V gene lookup returns CDR1 SNHLY and CDR2 FYNNEI. CDR3 length equals 15 residues. With V trimmed by 4 bases and J by 0 bases, 2 bases remained unmatched. The CDR3 nucleotides are TGTGCCAGCAGTGGGGACAGTGCAACTAATGAAAAACTGTTTTTT. Translated, it gives CASSGDSATNEKLFF.

The V call is TRBV6-5, the J call TRBJ2-7; TRBD2 aligns across 12 bases. The CDR3 is 15 residues long. Per the germline V gene, CDR1 is MNHEY and CDR2 is SVGAGI. V gave up 5 bases and J gave up 1 base; unmatched junction bases: 3. The CDR3 DNA follows: TGTGCCAGCAGTCAGGGACTAGCGGGTTCCTACGAGCAGTACTTC. This encodes CASSQGLAGSYEQYF.

In its sample, this clone was seen once. The chain links TRBV2 to TRBJ1-2; 7 positions match TRBD1. The length of the CDR3 is 13 residues. Trimming at V came to 11 bases and at J to 7 bases, leaving 13 bases not matched to a gene. The germline CDR1 and CDR2 sequences are SNHLY and FYNNEI. For the CDR3, the DNA is TGTGCCCACCGGGACAGAGGTCCAGCTGGCTACACCTTC. Its protein is CAHRDRGPAGYTF.

This clone was counted a few times. This same CDR3 is encoded by further DNA sequences in the sample. The genes are TRBV12-3 or TRBV12-4 and TRBJ1-1; D gene uncertain. V lost 6 bases and J lost 1, with 9 bases in between. The CDR3 runs 13 residues. The DNA of the CDR3 is TGTGCCAGCAGCCCTGACGGGAACACTGAAGCTTTCTTT. It translates to CASSPDGNTEAFF.

V gene TRBV19 combines with J gene TRBJ2-7; a weak D match, TRBD1 (5 bases). Germline V gene sequence: CDR1 LNHDA, CDR2 SQIVND (reference sequence). The CDR3 extends over 14 amino acids. V was shortened by 5 bases and J by 0 bases, with 11 bases between the two germline ends. The CDR3 coding sequence is TGTGCCAGTAGTCTCCAGGGCCTCTCCTACGAGCAGTACTTC. Encoded protein: CASSLQGLSYEQYF.

This clone appeared once. This chain links TRBV27 with TRBJ1-5; D gene ambiguous. V was trimmed by 6 bases and J by 0 bases, leaving 12 bases between them. The CDR3 runs 15 residues. Germline loops: CDR1 MNHEY, CDR2 SMNVEV (reference sequence). Here the CDR3 DNA reads TGTGCCAGCAGATTAGGGTACAATAGCAATCAGCCCCAGCATTTT. Protein sequence: CASRLGYNSNQPQHF.

The V gene is TRBV3-1 (or the pseudogene TRBV3-2), the J gene TRBJ1-6; TRBD1 might be the D (5 bases). V gave up 3 bases and J gave up 9 bases, with 9 bases separating them. CDR3 length equals 13 residues. The germline CDR1 and CDR2 sequences are LGHDT and YNNKEL (reference sequence). DNA of the CDR3: TGTGCCAGCAGCCATTTGGGGGGTTCACCCCTCCACTTT. It is translated as CASSHLGGSPLHF.

This chain links TRBV13 with TRBJ1-1; the match to TRBD1 covers 7 bases. From germline, CDR1 is PRHDT and CDR2 FYEKMQ (reference sequence). Losses at the gene ends were 5 bases for V and 1 base for J; bases not matched to a gene: 4. The CDR3 contains 14 residues. The CDR3 loop reads CASSPAGGNTEAFF. The CDR3 nucleotides are TGTGCCAGCAGCCCCGCAGGGGGGAACACTGAAGCTTTCTTT.

The chain has TRBV10-3 and TRBJ1-4, with TRBD1 identical over 8 bases. CDR1 and CDR2 from the germline V gene are ENHRY and SYGVKD. This CDR3 is built from 15 residues. V dropped 2 bases and J dropped 7; count of bases not matched to a gene: 6. CDR3 in DNA: TGTGCCATCAGTGAGAGGACAGGGCGGAGTGAAAAACTGTTTTTT. This gives the protein CAISERTGRSEKLFF.

The chain joins TRBV11-3 to TRBJ2-1; tentatively, D is TRBD1 or TRBD2 (6 bases each). V gave up 0 bases and J gave up 7 bases, with 13 bases separating them. This CDR3 spans 15 amino acids. Per the germline V gene, CDR1 is SGHNT and CDR2 is YENEEA. The CDR3 loop reads CASSLEGGPGNEQFF. DNA for the CDR3: TGTGCCAGCAGCTTAGAGGGGGGCCCGGGAAATGAGCAGTTCTTC.

V is TRBV5-1 and J is TRBJ1-6; perhaps TRBD1 as D (6 bases). Germline CDR1 reads SGHRS; CDR2 reads YFSETQ. V was shortened by 1 base and J by 12 bases, with 14 bases between the two germline ends. This CDR3 comprises 14 residues. The CDR3 sequence: CASSLTGPFEPLHF. The CDR3 DNA sequence: TGCGCCAGCAGCTTGACAGGGCCCTTCGAACCCCTCCACTTT.

The rearrangement uses TRBV7-2 and TRBJ2-1; TRBD1 matches 8 bases. The V gene end was trimmed by 1 base and the J gene end by 8 bases; junction bases not matched to a gene: 16. The CDR3 loop spans 18 amino acids. Germline loops: CDR1 SGHTA, CDR2 FQGNSA. The CDR3, as DNA: TGTGCCAGCAGCTTAGGTTTTTTTCGGGACAGGCTTGTTTATGAGCAGTTCTTC. Translation gives CASSLGFFRDRLVYEQFF.

V is TRBV6-2 or TRBV6-3 and J is TRBJ1-2; D possibly corresponds to TRBD1 (6 bases). CDR1 and CDR2 from the germline V gene are MNHEY and SVGEGT. CDR3 length: 13 amino acids. The V end was cut by 5 bases, the J end by 5 bases, with 12 bases between. The CDR3 spells CASSRDMRYGYTF. DNA for the CDR3: TGTGCCAGCAGTCGGGACATGAGGTATGGCTACACCTTC.

The chain joins TRBV28 to TRBJ2-2, with 11 bases identical to TRBD1. Germline values: CDR1 MDHEN, CDR2 SYDVKM. V dropped 7 bases and J dropped 7; count of bases not matched to a gene: 5. The CDR3 is made up of 14 amino acids. The chain's CDR3 is CASKRDRGVGELFF. As DNA, the CDR3 is TGTGCCAGCAAAAGGGACAGGGGGGTCGGGGAGCTGTTTTTT.

The CDR3 loop reads CASSLGSGRGSGGYEQYF. Written as DNA, the CDR3 is TGCGCCAGCAGCTTGGGTAGCGGGAGAGGCTCTGGGGGCTACGAGCAGTACTTC. This sequence joins TRBV5-1 and TRBJ2-7, with 9 bases that match TRBD2. The V gene's germline CDR1 is SGHRS and CDR2 YFSETQ. The CDR3 sequence is 18 residues long. Unmatched junction bases numbered 13, after V lost 0 bases and J lost 3 bases.